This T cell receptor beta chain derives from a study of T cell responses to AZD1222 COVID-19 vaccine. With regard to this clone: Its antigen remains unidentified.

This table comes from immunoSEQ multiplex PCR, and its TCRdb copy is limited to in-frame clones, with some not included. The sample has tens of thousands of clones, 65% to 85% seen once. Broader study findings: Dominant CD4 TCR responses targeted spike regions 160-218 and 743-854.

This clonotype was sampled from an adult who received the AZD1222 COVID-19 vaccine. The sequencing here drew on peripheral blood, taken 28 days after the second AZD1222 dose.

The CDR3 region is CASRDRGYEQYF. The CDR3, as DNA: TGTGCCAGCCGGGACAGGGGTTACGAGCAGTACTTC. The chain recombines TRBV19 with TRBJ2-7; 10 bases are shared with TRBD1. V lost 9 bases to trimming and J lost 4 bases; unmatched junction nucleotides: 3. Germline V CDR1 and CDR2: LNHDA, SQIVND (reference sequence). The CDR3 sequence is 12 residues long.